This entry concerns a single TCR beta chain. As originally analysed: Counts of nucleated cells, estimated from reference gene primer amplification, were obtained. Some clones are missing from TCRdb's copy, which holds only in-frame ones; the method was immunoSEQ multiplex PCR. V and J calls and clone size follow that table, whereas D and trimming were derived from the DNA. Of some 260,000 clones listed, around 85% were seen once; the top ten hold nearly 9%. Per germline, CDR1 MNHEY and CDR2 SVGAGI. With V trimmed by 2 bases and J by 5 bases, 11 bases remained unmatched. This CDR3 spans 16 amino acids. The data stem from a study of blood T cell repertoires in COVID-19. Study-wide background: Samples came from the United States, Italy and Spain, spanning acute and convalescent COVID-19. T cells, B-cell-depleted T cells, or PBMCs provided the cDNA or gDNA that served as material.

This TCR was recovered from a man older than 75 with acute or convalescent COVID-19. The rearrangement links TRBV6-5 to TRBJ1-1, with 7 bases matching TRBD1. Specimen: peripheral blood. Written as DNA, the CDR3 is TGTGCCAGCAGTTACCACAGGGGCCAGATGGGAACTGAAGCTTTCTTT. It specifies CASSYHRGQMGTEAFF.